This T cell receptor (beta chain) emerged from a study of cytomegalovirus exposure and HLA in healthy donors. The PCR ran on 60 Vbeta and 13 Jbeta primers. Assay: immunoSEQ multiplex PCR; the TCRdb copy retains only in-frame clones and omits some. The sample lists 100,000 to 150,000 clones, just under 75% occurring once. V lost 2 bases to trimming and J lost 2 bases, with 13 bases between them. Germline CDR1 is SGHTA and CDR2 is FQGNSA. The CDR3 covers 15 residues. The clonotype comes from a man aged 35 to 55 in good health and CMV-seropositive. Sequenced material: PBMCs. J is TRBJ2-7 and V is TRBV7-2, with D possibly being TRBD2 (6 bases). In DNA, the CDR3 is TGTGCCAGCAGCTTATTTCTCACTAGCACCTACGAGCAGTACTTC. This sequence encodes CASSLFLTSTYEQYF.